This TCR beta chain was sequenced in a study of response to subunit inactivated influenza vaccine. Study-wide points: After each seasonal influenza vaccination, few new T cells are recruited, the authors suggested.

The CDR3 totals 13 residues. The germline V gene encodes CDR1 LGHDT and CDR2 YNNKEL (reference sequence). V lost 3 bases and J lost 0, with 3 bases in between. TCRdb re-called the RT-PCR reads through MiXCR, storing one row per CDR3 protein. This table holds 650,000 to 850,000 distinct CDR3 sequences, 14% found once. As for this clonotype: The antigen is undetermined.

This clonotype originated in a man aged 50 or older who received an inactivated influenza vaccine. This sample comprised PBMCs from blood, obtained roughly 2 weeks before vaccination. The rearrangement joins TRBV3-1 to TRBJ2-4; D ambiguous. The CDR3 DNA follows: TGTGCCAGCAGCCAGACAGCCAAAAACATTCAGTACTTC. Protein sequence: CASSQTAKNIQYF.